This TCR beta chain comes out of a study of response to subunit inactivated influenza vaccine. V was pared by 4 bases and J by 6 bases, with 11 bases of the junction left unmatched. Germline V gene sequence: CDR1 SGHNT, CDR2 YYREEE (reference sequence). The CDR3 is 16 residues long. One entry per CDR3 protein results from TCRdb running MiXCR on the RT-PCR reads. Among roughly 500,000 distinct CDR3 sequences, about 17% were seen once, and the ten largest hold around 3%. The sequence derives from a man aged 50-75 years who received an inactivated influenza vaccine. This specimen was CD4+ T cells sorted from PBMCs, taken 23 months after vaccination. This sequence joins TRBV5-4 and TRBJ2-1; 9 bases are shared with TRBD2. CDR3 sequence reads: CASSRVGGLASNEQFF. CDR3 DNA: TGTGCCAGCAGCCGGGTTGGGGGACTAGCTAGCAATGAGCAGTTCTTC.